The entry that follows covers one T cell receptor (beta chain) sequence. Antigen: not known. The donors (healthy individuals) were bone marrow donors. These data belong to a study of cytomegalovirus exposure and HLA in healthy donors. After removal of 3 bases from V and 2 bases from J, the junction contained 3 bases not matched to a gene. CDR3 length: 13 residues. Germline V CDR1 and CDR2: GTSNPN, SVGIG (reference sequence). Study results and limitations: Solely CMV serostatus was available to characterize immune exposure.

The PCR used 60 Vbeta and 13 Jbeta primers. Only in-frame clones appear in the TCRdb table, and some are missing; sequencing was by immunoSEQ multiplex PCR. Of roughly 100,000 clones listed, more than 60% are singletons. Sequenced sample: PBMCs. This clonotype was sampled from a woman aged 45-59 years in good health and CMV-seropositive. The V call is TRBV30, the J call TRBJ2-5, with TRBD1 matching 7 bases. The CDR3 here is CAWSRGQQETQYF. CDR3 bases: TGTGCCTGGAGCCGGGGACAGCAAGAGACCCAGTACTTC.